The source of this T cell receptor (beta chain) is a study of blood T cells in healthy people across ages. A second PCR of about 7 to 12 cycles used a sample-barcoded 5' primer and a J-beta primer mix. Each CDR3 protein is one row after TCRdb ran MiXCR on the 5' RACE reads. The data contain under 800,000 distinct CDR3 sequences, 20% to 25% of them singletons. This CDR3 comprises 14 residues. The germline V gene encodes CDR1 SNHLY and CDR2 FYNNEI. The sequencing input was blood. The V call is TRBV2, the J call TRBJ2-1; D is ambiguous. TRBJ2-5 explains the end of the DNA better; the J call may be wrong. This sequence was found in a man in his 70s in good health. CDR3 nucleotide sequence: TGTGCCAGCAGTGTTTTCGGATTGGGAAAGACCCAGTACTTC. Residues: CASSVFGLGKTQYF.